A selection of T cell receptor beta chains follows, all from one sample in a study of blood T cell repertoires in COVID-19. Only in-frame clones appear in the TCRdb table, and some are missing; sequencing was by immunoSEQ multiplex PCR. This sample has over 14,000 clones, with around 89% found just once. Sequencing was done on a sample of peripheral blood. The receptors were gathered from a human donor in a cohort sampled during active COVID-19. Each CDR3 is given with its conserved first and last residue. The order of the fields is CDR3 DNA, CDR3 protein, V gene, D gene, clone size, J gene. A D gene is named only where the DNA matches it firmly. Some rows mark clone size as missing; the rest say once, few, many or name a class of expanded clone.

CDR3nt: TGTGCCAGCAGTCAGGGGGCTGGGGGCCAGTACTTC
CDR3aa: CASSQGAGGQYF
v_gene: TRBV2
d_gene: TRBD1
abundance: NA
j_gene: TRBJ2-5

CDR3nt: TGTGCCAGCAGCCACCAGTCTTCTAGCTCCTACAATGAGCAGTTCTTC
CDR3aa: CASSHQSSSSYNEQFF
v_gene: TRBV5-4
d_gene: NA
abundance: once
j_gene: TRBJ2-1

CDR3nt: TGTGCCTGGAGGCTCCAGGGTACCCCCTACGAGCAGTACTTC
CDR3aa: CAWRLQGTPYEQYF
v_gene: TRBV30
d_gene: NA
abundance: once
j_gene: TRBJ2-7

CDR3nt: TGTGCCAGCAGCCCCCTCCTAGCGGGAAGTGTGGAGCAGTTCTTC
CDR3aa: CASSPLLAGSVEQFF
v_gene: TRBV7-2
d_gene: TRBD2
abundance: NA
j_gene: TRBJ2-1

CDR3nt: TGTGCCAGCTCTCCACAGGGGGCGCTTGGTAATGAAAAACTGTTTTTT
CDR3aa: CASSPQGALGNEKLFF
v_gene: TRBV18
d_gene: TRBD1
abundance: NA
j_gene: TRBJ1-4

CDR3nt: TGTGCCAGCAGGGAGGGAGGGCGTTCCTACGAGCAGTACTTC
CDR3aa: CASREGGRSYEQYF
v_gene: TRBV27
d_gene: TRBD2
abundance: NA
j_gene: TRBJ2-7

CDR3nt: TGTGCCAGCAGCCAGGTTCTAGCGGGAGGGGGGAACAATGAGCAGTTCTTC
CDR3aa: CASSQVLAGGGNNEQFF
v_gene: TRBV4-2
d_gene: TRBD2
abundance: NA
j_gene: TRBJ2-1

CDR3nt: TGTGCCAGCAGCGGACAGCGGGAGCAGTACTTC
CDR3aa: CASSGQREQYF
v_gene: TRBV5-5
d_gene: NA
abundance: few
j_gene: TRBJ2-7

CDR3nt: TGTGCCAGCGAGACTAGCGGGAGGGCCTCTGGGGAGCTGTTTTTT
CDR3aa: CASETSGRASGELFF
v_gene: TRBV6-5
d_gene: TRBD2
abundance: NA
j_gene: TRBJ2-2

CDR3nt: TGTGCCAGCAATCGCATCCTGGGACAGGGGGGATCTGGGGCCAACGTCCTGACTTTC
CDR3aa: CASNRILGQGGSGANVLTF
v_gene: TRBV9
d_gene: TRBD1
abundance: once
j_gene: TRBJ2-6

CDR3nt: TGTGCCAGCAGCTTGGGCCAAGGGACAGGGCTAGAGCAGTACTTC
CDR3aa: CASSLGQGTGLEQYF
v_gene: TRBV5-6
d_gene: TRBD1
abundance: NA
j_gene: TRBJ2-7

CDR3nt: TGTGCCAGCAGGAAACAGGTGGGGAGGAGCTCTGGGGCCAACGTCCTGACTTTC
CDR3aa: CASRKQVGRSSGANVLTF
v_gene: TRBV5-6
d_gene: NA
abundance: NA
j_gene: TRBJ2-6

CDR3nt: TGTGCCGGCCAAGGACTAGCGGGAGTGAGTGAGCAGTTCTTC
CDR3aa: CAGQGLAGVSEQFF
v_gene: TRBV11-3
d_gene: TRBD2
abundance: NA
j_gene: TRBJ2-1

CDR3nt: TGTGCCAGCAGCTTAGACCGGCAACGGGAGGGGACCCAGTACTTC
CDR3aa: CASSLDRQREGTQYF
v_gene: TRBV11-3
d_gene: TRBD2
abundance: NA
j_gene: TRBJ2-5

CDR3nt: TGTGCCAGCTCACCGCCTCCACCTGGACAGAACTGGAGGACCGGGGAGCTGTTTTTT
CDR3aa: CASSPPPPGQNWRTGELFF
v_gene: TRBV18
d_gene: NA
abundance: few
j_gene: TRBJ2-2

CDR3nt: TGTGCCAGCAGCTCGGGGACTAAGTACTACGAGCAGTACTTC
CDR3aa: CASSSGTKYYEQYF
v_gene: TRBV7-2
d_gene: TRBD2
abundance: NA
j_gene: TRBJ2-7

CDR3nt: TGTGCCAGCAGACAGGGTTACGAGCAGTACTTC
CDR3aa: CASRQGYEQYF
v_gene: TRBV28
d_gene: NA
abundance: NA
j_gene: TRBJ2-7

CDR3nt: TGTGCCATCCGGGACAGCCGGGGGTTAGCTGGAAACACCATATATTTT
CDR3aa: CAIRDSRGLAGNTIYF
v_gene: TRBV10-3
d_gene: TRBD1
abundance: NA
j_gene: TRBJ1-3

CDR3nt: TGTGCCAGCAGTGTTGGACAGGGTTTTTCCTATGGCTACACCTTC
CDR3aa: CASSVGQGFSYGYTF
v_gene: TRBV25-1
d_gene: TRBD1
abundance: NA
j_gene: TRBJ1-2

CDR3nt: TGCGCCAGCAGCCAAATGGGACAGGGGAACTATGGCTACACCTTC
CDR3aa: CASSQMGQGNYGYTF
v_gene: TRBV4-1
d_gene: TRBD1
abundance: NA
j_gene: TRBJ1-2

CDR3nt: TGTGCCACCAGTGGTTCCGGTGAGGCCGGGGAGCTGTTTTTT
CDR3aa: CATSGSGEAGELFF
v_gene: TRBV24-1
d_gene: NA
abundance: NA
j_gene: TRBJ2-2

CDR3nt: TGTGCCATCAGTGAGGGGACTAGGGAGCAGTACTTC
CDR3aa: CAISEGTREQYF
v_gene: TRBV10-3
d_gene: TRBD2
abundance: NA
j_gene: TRBJ2-7

CDR3nt: TGTGCCAGCAGCTTGGGGGCCGGGACAGACACCGGGGAGCTGTTTTTT
CDR3aa: CASSLGAGTDTGELFF
v_gene: TRBV5-4
d_gene: TRBD1
abundance: NA
j_gene: TRBJ2-2

CDR3nt: TGTGCCAGCAGCTTGGACAGTAATTCACCCCTCCACTTT
CDR3aa: CASSLDSNSPLHF
v_gene: TRBV11-2
d_gene: NA
abundance: medium-sized
j_gene: TRBJ1-6

CDR3nt: TGTGCCAGCAGCCAAGCAGGGCAGCCAGATACGCAGTATTTT
CDR3aa: CASSQAGQPDTQYF
v_gene: TRBV3-1/TRBV3-2
d_gene: NA
abundance: NA
j_gene: TRBJ2-3

CDR3nt: TGTGCCAGCAGCAAGGACAGGGGACTAGCGGAATACGAGCAGTACTTC
CDR3aa: CASSKDRGLAEYEQYF
v_gene: TRBV5-5
d_gene: TRBD2
abundance: NA
j_gene: TRBJ2-7

CDR3nt: TGTGCCAGCAGTGACTCGTCGGGAGGGGGCACAGATACGCAGTATTTT
CDR3aa: CASSDSSGGGTDTQYF
v_gene: TRBV6-4
d_gene: TRBD2
abundance: NA
j_gene: TRBJ2-3

CDR3nt: TGTGCCAGCAGTCCCGACAGAACCAGGACTTTCTTT
CDR3aa: CASSPDRTRTFF
v_gene: TRBV28
d_gene: NA
abundance: NA
j_gene: TRBJ1-1

CDR3nt: TGTGCCAGCAGTTTATTCTCCGGGACAGGGAAAAATGAGCAGTTCTTC
CDR3aa: CASSLFSGTGKNEQFF
v_gene: TRBV27
d_gene: TRBD1
abundance: NA
j_gene: TRBJ2-1

CDR3nt: TGTGCCAGCAGCAGGGGACTAGCGGAGACCTACGAGCAGTACTTC
CDR3aa: CASSRGLAETYEQYF
v_gene: TRBV5-4
d_gene: TRBD2
abundance: NA
j_gene: TRBJ2-7

CDR3nt: TGTGCCAGCAGGAGGACTTCCTACGAGCAGTACTTC
CDR3aa: CASRRTSYEQYF
v_gene: TRBV11-2
d_gene: NA
abundance: NA
j_gene: TRBJ2-7

CDR3nt: TGTGCCAGCAGCTGGGCGGGGGGCTTGAATGAAAAACTGTTTTTT
CDR3aa: CASSWAGGLNEKLFF
v_gene: TRBV7-9
d_gene: NA
abundance: NA
j_gene: TRBJ1-4

CDR3nt: TGTGCCAGCAGCCGAGACAGGGGTGGAGGGCAGCCCCAGCATTTT
CDR3aa: CASSRDRGGGQPQHF
v_gene: TRBV7-6
d_gene: TRBD1
abundance: NA
j_gene: TRBJ1-5

CDR3nt: NA
CDR3aa: CASSKVVGTGSLSNQPQHF
v_gene: TRBV21-1
d_gene: NA
abundance: once
j_gene: TRBJ1-5

CDR3nt: TGTGCCAGCAGCCTCGGACAGCACACTGAAGCTTTCTTT
CDR3aa: CASSLGQHTEAFF
v_gene: TRBV14
d_gene: NA
abundance: NA
j_gene: TRBJ1-1

CDR3nt: TGTGCCAGCAGTCCCAGGGGGCTCAAAAACATTCAGTACTTC
CDR3aa: CASSPRGLKNIQYF
v_gene: TRBV27
d_gene: TRBD1
abundance: once
j_gene: TRBJ2-4

CDR3nt: TGTGCCAGCTCACCACCGGTCGGACAGAAGGAGACCCAGTACTTC
CDR3aa: CASSPPVGQKETQYF
v_gene: TRBV18
d_gene: NA
abundance: once
j_gene: TRBJ2-5

CDR3nt: TGTGCCAGCAGCTTAGGCGGGGCGGGAGGTAATGAGCAGTTCTTC
CDR3aa: CASSLGGAGGNEQFF
v_gene: TRBV7-2
d_gene: TRBD2
abundance: NA
j_gene: TRBJ2-1

CDR3nt: TGTGCCAGTAGTAAAATAGCGGGAGGGGCCAATGAGCAGTTCTTC
CDR3aa: CASSKIAGGANEQFF
v_gene: TRBV19
d_gene: TRBD2
abundance: NA
j_gene: TRBJ2-1

CDR3nt: TGTGCCAGCAGTCTTAAAGGGACAGGGTGGACTAACACTGAAGCTTTCTTT
CDR3aa: CASSLKGTGWTNTEAFF
v_gene: TRBV27
d_gene: TRBD1
abundance: few
j_gene: TRBJ1-1

CDR3nt: TGTGCCGGCGGGCCCCAGGACACCGGGGAGCTGTTTTTT
CDR3aa: CAGGPQDTGELFF
v_gene: TRBV6-6
d_gene: NA
abundance: NA
j_gene: TRBJ2-2

CDR3nt: TGTGCCAGCAGCTACCGGTTTAGCGGCAACAACCCCTACGAGCAGTACTTC
CDR3aa: CASSYRFSGNNPYEQYF
v_gene: TRBV7-9
d_gene: NA
abundance: NA
j_gene: TRBJ2-7

CDR3nt: TGTGCCAGTCGAGAACAGTTGGTGAACACTGAAGCTTTCTTT
CDR3aa: CASREQLVNTEAFF
v_gene: TRBV19
d_gene: NA
abundance: NA
j_gene: TRBJ1-1